A single sample gave rise to the 10 T cell receptor beta chains below, sequenced in a study of preoperative IRX-2 immunotherapy in early breast cancer. The repertoire was sequenced with immunoSEQ multiplex PCR; TCRdb's copy has only in-frame clones and lacks some. The sample contains approximately 38,000 clones, about four fifths of which appear only once. Indicated treatment: preoperative locoregional IRX-2 cytokine immunotherapy. The specimen was lymph node tissue, collected after IRX-2 immunotherapy. The receptors stem from a human donor with breast cancer.

The gene calls are TRBV6-8 and TRBJ1-6; D uncertain. Germline CDR1 MNHGY, CDR2 SAAAGT. V lost 5 bases and J 4 bases, leaving 9 bases between the germline ends. CDR3 size: 14 residues. The CDR3 coding sequence is TGTGCCAGCAGTCTGCTGATATATAATTCACCCCTCCACTTT. This gives the protein CASSLLIYNSPLHF.

The chain has TRBV11-3 and TRBJ2-7; the D gene is possibly TRBD2 (5 bases). The CDR3 contains 14 residues. Germline CDR1 SGHNT, CDR2 YENEEA. V dropped 0 bases and J dropped 7 bases, with 13 bases sitting between them. DNA for the CDR3: TGTGCCAGCAGCTTAGAGGCCACGGGATGGGAGCAGTACTTC. It encodes CASSLEATGWEQYF.

The V call is TRBV15, the J call TRBJ2-4; the D gene is possibly TRBD2 (6 bases). Germline assignment: CDR1 LNHNV and CDR2 YYDKDF (reference sequence). This CDR3 is 18 amino acids long. Trimming took off 1 base at V and 9 bases at J, with 25 bases between the two ends. In DNA, the CDR3 is TGTGCCACCAGCAGAGTCCTGGGGACCGCCGCGGGATCTAGCATTCAGTACTTC. This sequence encodes CATSRVLGTAAGSSIQYF.

This chain joins TRBV5-1 and TRBJ2-1; D may be TRBD2 (6 bases). The CDR3 length is 14 residues. Between the trimmed V and J ends, which lost 0 bases and 4 bases, there was a span of 8 bases. Germline V gives CDR1 SGHRS, CDR2 YFSETQ. The DNA for the CDR3 is TGCGCCAGCAGCTTGGGGGGACTTTACAATGAGCAGTTCTTC. As protein: CASSLGGLYNEQFF.

The chain employs TRBV7-6 and TRBJ2-1, with 13 bases identical to TRBD2. The CDR3 consists of 19 residues. Germline values: CDR1 SGHVS, CDR2 FNYEAQ. With 2 bases clipped from V and 4 bases from J, the junction kept 11 bases outside the gene matches. CDR3 residues: CASSLRRLAGGGRYNEQFF. In DNA form, the CDR3 reads TGTGCCAGCAGCTTAAGAAGACTAGCGGGGGGCGGGAGATACAATGAGCAGTTCTTC.

This clone was picked up a small number of times. The rearrangement uses TRBV19 and TRBJ1-1; D is unresolved. The CDR3 loop spans 15 amino acids. Germline CDR1 reads LNHDA; CDR2 reads SQIVND (reference sequence). Trimming took 0 bases from V and 1 from J, leaving 9 bases between them. This CDR3 reads CASSIDLEENTEAFF. The CDR3 DNA reads as TGTGCCAGTAGTATAGATCTCGAAGAGAACACTGAAGCTTTCTTT.

Comment on this clone: The junction and the germline gene differ at one end; a read error may be behind it. This sequence joins TRBV11-3 and TRBJ2-5; a possible D gene is TRBD1 (6 bases). Looked up from germline, CDR1 is SGHNT and CDR2 is YENEEA. The CDR3 has 14 amino acids. CDR3 loop: CASSETGLGETQYF. DNA for the CDR3: TGTGCTAGCAGCGAAACAGGGTTGGGGGAGACCCAGTACTTC.

CDR3 sequence: CASSSYGTSNTEAFF. The CDR3 DNA sequence: TGTGCCAGCAGCTCTTACGGGACTTCGAACACTGAAGCTTTCTTT. V gene TRBV11-3 combines with J gene TRBJ1-1, with D possibly being TRBD1 (5 bases). Per the germline V gene, CDR1 is SGHNT and CDR2 is YENEEA. The CDR3 length is 15 residues. Trimming shortened V by 4 bases and J by 1 base, and 13 bases separated the two germline ends.

The chain couples TRBV28 to TRBJ1-6; D gene uncertain. Germline V CDR1 and CDR2: MDHEN, SYDVKM. V lost 2 bases and J lost 9, with 5 bases in between. The CDR3 has 12 residues. The CDR3 DNA follows: TGTGCCAGCAGTTTAGGCGGTTCACCCCTCCACTTT. Translated, it gives CASSLGGSPLHF.

This chain connects TRBV29-1 to TRBJ1-5, with 11 bases lining up with TRBD1. Germline V gene sequence: CDR1 SQVTM, CDR2 ANQGSEA. The CDR3 has 16 amino acids. The J segment lost 7 bases and the V segment lost 7 bases, leaving 15 bases of the junction unmatched. The DNA for the CDR3 is TGCAGCGCTCGTTTTTCGGACAGGGGGCAAGGGCAGCCCCAGCATTTT. Its protein is CSARFSDRGQGQPQHF.